This T cell receptor beta chain was documented in a study of blood T cell repertoires in COVID-19. Study-wide context: From the United States, Italy and Spain came samples of acute and convalescent COVID-19. Sample material is recorded as cDNA or gDNA derived from T cells, B-cell-depleted T cells, or PBMCs.

Original analysis: Estimation of nucleated cell counts relied on the amplification of reference gene primers. Sequencing was performed with immunoSEQ multiplex PCR; in TCRdb, only in-frame clones are kept and a portion is missing. V and J calls and clone size are given by that table; D and trimming were obtained from the DNA. The sample consists of a few hundred thousand clones, 70% to 90% of them appearing once. Patients of the Seattle cohort, enrolled during active infection, were followed longitudinally. CDR3 size: 13 residues. Trimming took off 4 bases at V and 2 bases at J, with 12 bases between the two ends. The V gene's germline CDR1 is GTSNPN and CDR2 SVGIG (reference sequence).

Sequencing input: peripheral blood. V usage is TRBV30 and J usage is TRBJ2-7; D is unclear. This receptor was identified in a man aged 18 to 29 with COVID-19, enrolled during active disease. CDR3 sequence: CAWTSTGTYEQYF. For the CDR3, the DNA is TGTGCCTGGACTTCGACTGGTACCTACGAGCAGTACTTC. Combining the CDR3 with reference TRBV30 and TRBJ2-7 gives the whole variable domain SQTIHQWPATLVQPVGSPLSLECTVEGTSNPNLYWYRQAAGRGLQLLFYSVGIGQISSEVPQNLSASRPQDRQFILSSKKLLLSDSGFYLCAWTSTGTYEQYFGPGTRLTVT.